This T cell receptor (beta chain) stems from a study of identical twins. A few counts support this clonotype. TCRdb reprocessed the 5' RACE reads via MiXCR and lists one record per CDR3 protein. Seen here are approximately 600,000 distinct CDR3 sequences, roughly 9.9% observed once, and the top ten hold approximately 3%. V lost 3 bases, J lost 4 bases, and 6 bases stayed unmatched. The CDR3 runs to 15 residues. Germline-derived CDR1 and CDR2 are LGHNA and YNFKEQ. These data were likewise used in another study, on yellow fever vaccine responses in identical twins.

This chain links TRBV4-2 with TRBJ2-7, with 10 positions matching TRBD1. Sequencing was done on a sample of PBMCs. The sequence derives from a woman aged 18 to 35 in good health. CDR3 residues: CASSQGVGQGYEQYF. The CDR3 nucleotides are TGTGCCAGCAGCCAGGGGGTGGGACAGGGGTACGAGCAGTACTTC.